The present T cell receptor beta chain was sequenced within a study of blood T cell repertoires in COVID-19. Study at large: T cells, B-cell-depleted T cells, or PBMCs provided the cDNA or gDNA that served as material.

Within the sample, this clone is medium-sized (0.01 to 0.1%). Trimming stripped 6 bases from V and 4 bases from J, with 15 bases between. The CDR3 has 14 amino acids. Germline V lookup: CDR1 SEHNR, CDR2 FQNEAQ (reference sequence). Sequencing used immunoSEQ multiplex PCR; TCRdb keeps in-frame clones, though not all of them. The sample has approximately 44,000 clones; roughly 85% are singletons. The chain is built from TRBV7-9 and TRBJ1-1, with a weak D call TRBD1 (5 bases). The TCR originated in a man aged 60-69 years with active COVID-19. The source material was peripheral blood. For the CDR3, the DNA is TGTGCCAGCAGGCCTTCCCGGGGACTCACTGAAGCTTTCTTT. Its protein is CASRPSRGLTEAFF. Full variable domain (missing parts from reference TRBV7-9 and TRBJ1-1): DTGVSQNPRHKITKRGQNVTFRCDPISEHNRLYWYRQTLGQGPEFLTYFQNEAQLEKSRLLSDRFSAERPKGSFSTLEIQRTEQGDSAMYLCASRPSRGLTEAFFGQGTRLTVV.